This T cell receptor beta chain emerged from a study of vaccination and CD4 T cells after COVID-19. Study-wide context: Convalescent participants consisted of six males and four females, two being Hispanic. Each control culture was treated with a CEFX pool, an HIV-1 Nef pool, or no peptide. Overlapping spike peptides from SARS-CoV-2, HCoV-NL63, HCoV-OC43 and HCoV-229E served to stimulate the cells.

The germline gives CDR1 SGHKS, CDR2 YYEKEE (reference sequence). The CDR3 is 15 amino acids. Deletions cut 0 bases from V and 1 base from J, with 10 bases between. Cultured CD4+ T-cell DNA underwent Oncomine TCR Beta short-read sequencing. TCRdb redid the calling of the PCR reads with MiXCR, one entry per CDR3 protein. The sample has approximately 14,000 distinct CDR3 sequences; 45% to 55% are singletons. The sample holds a few counts of this clonotype. The target antigen is unknown. Treatment given: roughly ten-day PBMC culture with coronavirus spike peptide pools or control peptides (ViraFEST assay).

The sample was CD4+ T cells from blood, cultured in vitro. This TCR was recovered from a human donor who had recovered from COVID-19. The chain links TRBV5-5 to TRBJ1-2, with D perhaps matching TRBD1 (5 bases). For the CDR3, the DNA is TGTGCCAGCAGCTTGGGGGGGACGCGTAACTATGGCTACACCTTC. Translated, it gives CASSLGGTRNYGYTF.